Listed below are T cell receptor beta chains from one sample, sequenced in a study of T cell changes during pregnancy in multiple sclerosis. Produced via immunoSEQ multiplex PCR; TCRdb's table is partial and in-frame only. The data show approximately 88,000 clones, with more than 90% seen just once and around 1.1% held by the top ten. The specimen comprised peripheral blood, sampled in the second trimester of pregnancy. These receptors originate from a female donor with multiple sclerosis, enrolled in a pregnancy study. The CDR3 runs from the conserved cysteine through the conserved F or W. Each record gives: D gene, J gene, V gene, clone size, CDR3 protein, CDR3 DNA. D genes are given only for firm matches. Some rows have no size entry. The others give once, few or many, or a class for an expanded clone.

D gene: TRBD2
J gene: TRBJ2-1
V gene: TRBV29-1
clone size: -
CDR3 protein: CSVGGRGGNNEQFF
CDR3 DNA: TGCAGCGTTGGCGGGAGAGGCGGGAACAATGAGCAGTTCTTC

D gene: TRBD1
J gene: TRBJ1-2
V gene: TRBV12-5
clone size: -
CDR3 protein: CASGFGIRIDRGRYGYTF
CDR3 DNA: TGTGCTAGTGGTTTCGGAATCCGAATCGACAGGGGACGATATGGCTACACCTTC

D gene: TRBD1
J gene: TRBJ2-1
V gene: TRBV6-1
clone size: -
CDR3 protein: CASSPDRGDNEQFF
CDR3 DNA: TGTGCCAGCAGTCCAGACAGGGGGGACAATGAGCAGTTCTTC

D gene: -
J gene: TRBJ1-5
V gene: TRBV29-1
clone size: -
CDR3 protein: CSPHEGRWNQPQHF
CDR3 DNA: TGCAGCCCTCACGAGGGGAGGTGGAATCAGCCCCAGCATTTT

D gene: TRBD1
J gene: TRBJ2-5
V gene: TRBV11-2
clone size: -
CDR3 protein: CASTTGQGAETQYF
CDR3 DNA: TGTGCCAGCACAACGGGACAGGGTGCGGAGACCCAGTACTTC

D gene: -
J gene: TRBJ1-5
V gene: TRBV28
clone size: -
CDR3 protein: CATFLSNQPQHF
CDR3 DNA: TGTGCCACCTTCTTGAGCAATCAGCCCCAGCATTTT

D gene: TRBD1
J gene: TRBJ1-2
V gene: TRBV18
clone size: -
CDR3 protein: CASSPGVRQGNYGYTF
CDR3 DNA: TGTGCCAGCTCACCGGGAGTGAGACAGGGGAACTATGGCTACACCTTC

D gene: -
J gene: TRBJ1-1
V gene: TRBV7-8
clone size: -
CDR3 protein: CASSPRTGRTGTEAFF
CDR3 DNA: TGTGCCAGCAGCCCCCGGACGGGGAGAACGGGCACTGAAGCTTTCTTT

D gene: -
J gene: TRBJ1-3
V gene: TRBV14
clone size: -
CDR3 protein: CASSQDSGVGNTIYF
CDR3 DNA: TGTGCCAGCAGCCAAGACTCGGGTGTTGGAAACACCATATATTTT

D gene: -
J gene: TRBJ1-2
V gene: TRBV10-3
clone size: once
CDR3 protein: CAISEDGGGYGYTF
CDR3 DNA: TGTGCCATCAGTGAGGATGGGGGGGGCTATGGCTACACCTTC

D gene: -
J gene: TRBJ2-3
V gene: TRBV19
clone size: -
CDR3 protein: CASSQKTATDTQYF
CDR3 DNA: TGTGCCAGTTCCCAGAAGACAGCCACAGATACGCAGTATTTT

D gene: TRBD2
J gene: TRBJ2-7
V gene: TRBV30
clone size: -
CDR3 protein: CAWRVSGRTYEQYF
CDR3 DNA: TGTGCCTGGCGTGTTAGCGGGAGGACCTACGAGCAGTACTTC

D gene: -
J gene: TRBJ1-5
V gene: TRBV7-2
clone size: -
CDR3 protein: CASRDSNHQPQHF
CDR3 DNA: TGTGCCAGCAGGGACTCAAATCATCAGCCCCAGCATTTT

D gene: -
J gene: TRBJ2-7
V gene: TRBV4-1
clone size: -
CDR3 protein: CASSQERRGTDEQYF
CDR3 DNA: TGCGCCAGCAGCCAAGAGCGGAGGGGTACGGACGAGCAGTACTTC

D gene: TRBD1
J gene: TRBJ2-7
V gene: TRBV28
clone size: -
CDR3 protein: CASSTSGTGRHEQYF
CDR3 DNA: TGTGCCAGCAGTACCTCCGGGACAGGGCGGCACGAGCAGTACTTC

D gene: -
J gene: TRBJ2-2
V gene: TRBV10-3
clone size: -
CDR3 protein: CAIRVTTGELFF
CDR3 DNA: TGTGCCATCCGGGTCACTACCGGGGAGCTGTTTTTT

D gene: TRBD2
J gene: TRBJ2-1
V gene: TRBV6-5
clone size: -
CDR3 protein: CASSYTGLAAYNEQFF
CDR3 DNA: TGTGCCAGCAGTTACACGGGACTAGCAGCTTACAATGAGCAGTTCTTC

D gene: -
J gene: TRBJ1-2
V gene: TRBV27
clone size: -
CDR3 protein: CASSLSVGGNYGYTF
CDR3 DNA: TGTGCCAGCAGTTTATCGGTTGGGGGCAACTATGGCTACACCTTC

D gene: TRBD2
J gene: TRBJ2-2
V gene: TRBV30
clone size: -
CDR3 protein: CAWKTSGLNTGELFF
CDR3 DNA: TGTGCCTGGAAAACTAGCGGGCTGAACACCGGGGAGCTGTTTTTT

D gene: TRBD1
J gene: TRBJ2-7
V gene: TRBV18
clone size: few
CDR3 protein: CASSPKTGGYEQYF
CDR3 DNA: TGTGCCAGCTCACCAAAGACAGGGGGCTACGAGCAGTACTTC

D gene: TRBD1
J gene: TRBJ2-1
V gene: TRBV11-3
clone size: -
CDR3 protein: CASSPRTGGGYNEQFF
CDR3 DNA: TGTGCCAGCAGCCCGAGGACAGGGGGCGGCTACAATGAGCAGTTCTTC

D gene: -
J gene: TRBJ2-3
V gene: TRBV6-1
clone size: -
CDR3 protein: CASSPGETDTQYF
CDR3 DNA: TGTGCCAGTTCCCCAGGGGAAACAGATACGCAGTATTTT

D gene: TRBD1
J gene: TRBJ1-1
V gene: TRBV6-4
clone size: few
CDR3 protein: CASRLTGKGEAFF
CDR3 DNA: TGTGCCAGCAGGTTGACAGGGAAGGGTGAAGCTTTCTTT

D gene: -
J gene: TRBJ2-7
V gene: TRBV27
clone size: -
CDR3 protein: CASSSSQGYEQYF
CDR3 DNA: TGTGCCAGCAGTTCATCCCAGGGCTACGAGCAGTACTTC

D gene: TRBD1
J gene: TRBJ2-3
V gene: TRBV6-6
clone size: -
CDR3 protein: CASSDREGSKDTQYF
CDR3 DNA: TGTGCCAGCAGTGACAGGGAAGGAAGTAAAGATACGCAGTATTTT

D gene: TRBD1
J gene: TRBJ1-4
V gene: TRBV7-9
clone size: once
CDR3 protein: CASSPYGTANEKLFF
CDR3 DNA: TGTGCCAGCAGCCCCTACGGGACAGCTAATGAAAAACTGTTTTTT

D gene: TRBD2
J gene: TRBJ2-3
V gene: TRBV13
clone size: -
CDR3 protein: CASSSLAGSNTDTQYF
CDR3 DNA: TGTGCCAGCAGCTCCCTAGCGGGATCCAACACAGATACGCAGTATTTT

D gene: -
J gene: TRBJ1-1
V gene: TRBV6-6
clone size: -
CDR3 protein: CASSYSTIYRETEAFF
CDR3 DNA: TGTGCCAGCAGTTACTCCACTATTTACAGGGAAACTGAAGCTTTCTTT

D gene: -
J gene: TRBJ2-6
V gene: TRBV7-2
clone size: -
CDR3 protein: CASSLDATASHGANVLTF
CDR3 DNA: TGTGCCAGCAGCTTAGACGCGACTGCTAGCCATGGGGCCAACGTCCTGACTTTC

D gene: -
J gene: TRBJ2-1
V gene: TRBV7-8
clone size: -
CDR3 protein: CASSPQGQSYNEQFF
CDR3 DNA: TGTGCCAGCAGCCCTCAAGGACAGAGCTACAATGAGCAGTTCTTC

D gene: TRBD2
J gene: TRBJ2-4
V gene: TRBV4-1
clone size: -
CDR3 protein: CASSHDGTSGEGFKNIQYF
CDR3 DNA: TGCGCCAGCAGCCACGACGGGACTAGCGGGGAGGGATTCAAAAACATTCAGTACTTC

D gene: -
J gene: TRBJ1-2
V gene: TRBV5-6
clone size: -
CDR3 protein: CASSLGSGLYGYTF
CDR3 DNA: TGTGCCAGCAGCTTGGGTTCAGGTCTCTATGGCTACACCTTC

D gene: -
J gene: TRBJ2-7
V gene: TRBV7-9
clone size: -
CDR3 protein: CASSLPGSYEQYF
CDR3 DNA: TGTGCCAGCAGCTTACCAGGCTCCTACGAGCAGTACTTC

D gene: TRBD1
J gene: TRBJ1-2
V gene: TRBV6-5
clone size: -
CDR3 protein: CASSYSGQGLLDGYTF
CDR3 DNA: TGTGCCAGCAGTTACTCGGGACAGGGTCTTCTTGATGGCTACACCTTC

D gene: TRBD2
J gene: TRBJ2-7
V gene: TRBV7-2
clone size: -
CDR3 protein: CASSLLAGLSSYEQYF
CDR3 DNA: TGTGCCAGCAGCTTACTAGCGGGTCTAAGCTCCTACGAGCAGTACTTC

D gene: -
J gene: TRBJ2-1
V gene: TRBV19
clone size: once
CDR3 protein: CASSIANEQFF
CDR3 DNA: TGTGCCAGTAGTATAGCTAATGAGCAGTTCTTC

D gene: -
J gene: TRBJ2-6
V gene: TRBV5-4
clone size: -
CDR3 protein: CASSLPQGGGANVLTF
CDR3 DNA: TGTGCCAGCAGCTTGCCCCAGGGTGGAGGGGCCAACGTCCTGACTTTC

D gene: TRBD1
J gene: TRBJ2-7
V gene: TRBV19
clone size: few
CDR3 protein: CASSIAGQDYEQYF
CDR3 DNA: TGTGCCAGTAGTATAGCGGGACAGGACTACGAGCAGTACTTC

D gene: TRBD2
J gene: TRBJ2-1
V gene: TRBV7-9
clone size: -
CDR3 protein: CASSSTLAGGGSSYNEQFF
CDR3 DNA: TGTGCCAGCAGCTCCACTCTAGCGGGAGGGGGGAGCTCCTACAATGAGCAGTTCTTC

D gene: -
J gene: TRBJ2-7
V gene: TRBV27
clone size: once
CDR3 protein: CASWGVIVNEQYF
CDR3 DNA: TGTGCCAGCTGGGGGGTGATTGTCAACGAGCAGTACTTC

D gene: TRBD1
J gene: TRBJ2-7
V gene: TRBV2
clone size: -
CDR3 protein: CASRGQGSYEQYF
CDR3 DNA: TGTGCCAGCAGAGGACAGGGGTCCTACGAGCAGTACTTC

D gene: TRBD1
J gene: TRBJ1-5
V gene: TRBV27
clone size: -
CDR3 protein: CASSPTGKNQPQHF
CDR3 DNA: TGTGCCAGCAGTCCGACAGGGAAAAATCAGCCCCAGCATTTT

D gene: TRBD2
J gene: TRBJ2-1
V gene: TRBV7-6
clone size: -
CDR3 protein: CASSLEGLAVGYEQFF
CDR3 DNA: TGTGCCAGCAGCTTAGAGGGACTAGCGGTTGGGTATGAGCAGTTCTTC

D gene: TRBD1
J gene: TRBJ1-5
V gene: TRBV6-5
clone size: -
CDR3 protein: CASRTGSGLQPQHF
CDR3 DNA: TGTGCCAGCAGGACAGGGTCGGGATTACAGCCCCAGCATTTT

D gene: TRBD1
J gene: TRBJ2-7
V gene: TRBV4-2
clone size: -
CDR3 protein: CASSQEAGTGSYEQYF
CDR3 DNA: TGTGCCAGCAGCCAAGAGGCTGGGACAGGAAGCTACGAGCAGTACTTC

D gene: -
J gene: TRBJ1-3
V gene: TRBV4-2
clone size: -
CDR3 protein: CASSQSQVSGNTIYF
CDR3 DNA: TGTGCCAGCAGCCAATCACAAGTCTCTGGAAACACCATATATTTT

D gene: TRBD1
J gene: TRBJ1-3
V gene: TRBV6-5
clone size: -
CDR3 protein: CASRYRGLREGNTIYF
CDR3 DNA: TGTGCCAGCAGGTACAGGGGGCTGAGGGAGGGAAACACCATATATTTT

D gene: -
J gene: TRBJ2-4
V gene: TRBV19
clone size: -
CDR3 protein: CASRRDSVAKNIQYF
CDR3 DNA: TGTGCCAGTCGGAGGGACAGTGTAGCCAAAAACATTCAGTACTTC